Below are 12 T cell receptor beta chains sequenced from a single sample in a study of somatic mutations in cytotoxic T cells in rheumatoid arthritis. Sequencing was performed with immunoSEQ multiplex PCR; in TCRdb, only in-frame clones are kept and a portion is missing. This sample yields about 27,000 clones, of which roughly 74% are seen a single time; approximately 9.4% belongs to the top ten. Material for sequencing was CD8+ T cells sorted from blood. Every receptor here comes from a young woman in good health.

The chain couples TRBV5-1 to TRBJ2-1, with a possible D match to TRBD2 (6 bases). The V and J ends lost 4 bases and 7 bases respectively, with 24 bases between them. CDR1 and CDR2 (germline): SGHRS, YFSETQ. The CDR3 spans 17 residues. CDR3 sequence reads: CASSTPHLATTDNEQFF. As DNA, the CDR3 is TGCGCCAGCAGCACACCCCATCTAGCGACCACGGATAATGAGCAGTTCTTC.

The rearrangement uses TRBV9 and TRBJ2-1; possibly TRBD2 for D (5 bases). The CDR3 has 13 amino acids. V was cut by 4 bases and J by 4 bases, with 9 bases left in between. Germline V CDR1 and CDR2: SGDLS, YYNGEE. CDR3 residues: CASSQDYYNEQFF. The CDR3 DNA reads TGTGCCAGCAGCCAAGACTATTACAATGAGCAGTTCTTC.

This clone was counted once. The chain joins TRBV9 to TRBJ1-1; D is unresolved. Germline CDR1 reads SGDLS; CDR2 reads YYNGEE. Between the trimmed V and J ends, which lost 4 bases and 4 bases, there was a span of 14 bases. This CDR3 has 14 amino acids. The CDR3 sequence: CASSTRMAATEAFF. The CDR3 nucleotides read TGTGCCAGCAGCACCCGTATGGCGGCCACTGAAGCTTTCTTT.

The gene calls are TRBV18 and TRBJ2-7, with 14 bases matching TRBD2. The length of the CDR3 is 16 residues. Trimming took 3 bases from V and 5 from J; bases not matched to a gene: 6. Germline-derived CDR1 and CDR2 are KGHSH and LQKENI. CDR3 residues: CASSPGTSGSFDEQYF. In nucleotides, the CDR3 is TGTGCCAGCTCACCGGGGACTAGCGGGAGTTTCGACGAGCAGTACTTC.

The chain links TRBV4-2 to TRBJ1-4, with no clear D. Between the trimmed V and J ends, which lost 4 bases and 4 bases, there was a span of 16 bases. The CDR3 runs 16 residues. Germline V lookup: CDR1 LGHNA, CDR2 YNFKEQ. The CDR3 loop reads CASSLSRGPHNEKLFF. The CDR3 nucleotides read TGTGCCAGCAGCCTCAGCCGTGGGCCCCATAATGAAAAACTGTTTTTT.

The chain combines TRBV4-2 with TRBJ1-6; D gene ambiguous. CDR1 and CDR2 from the germline V gene are LGHNA and YNFKEQ. The CDR3 contains 16 residues. With 1 base removed from V and 5 bases from J, the gap between germline ends came to 12 bases. The CDR3 here is CASSQAEYLDNSPLHF. CDR3 sequence (DNA): TGTGCCAGCAGCCAAGCGGAGTATCTGGATAATTCACCCCTCCACTTT.

This chain connects TRBV28 to TRBJ2-7; 8 bases are a match to TRBD1. Looked up from germline, CDR1 is MDHEN and CDR2 is SYDVKM. The CDR3 sequence is 15 residues long. V was pared by 1 base and J by 1 base, with 3 bases of the junction left unmatched. The CDR3, as DNA: TGTGCCAGCAGTTTATTCGGGACAGGATCCTACGAGCAGTACTTC. The encoded protein is CASSLFGTGSYEQYF.

The chain uses TRBV28 and TRBJ2-1; D might be TRBD1 (6 bases). The germline V gene encodes CDR1 MDHEN and CDR2 SYDVKM. V was clipped by 6 bases and J by 2 bases, with 14 bases between them. The CDR3 is made up of 15 amino acids. CDR3 amino acids: CASSIRDTAYNEQFF. The CDR3 DNA is TGTGCCAGCAGCATCCGGGACACGGCCTACAATGAGCAGTTCTTC.

The rearrangement uses TRBV5-4 and TRBJ1-1; 7 bases are a match to TRBD1. This CDR3 contains 14 residues. Unmatched junction bases numbered 6, after V lost 0 bases and J lost 7 bases. Germline CDR1 SGHNT, CDR2 YYREEE (reference sequence). Here the CDR3 reads CASSLDGQGGEAFF. The CDR3 DNA reads TGTGCCAGCAGCTTGGATGGGCAGGGGGGTGAAGCTTTCTTT.

The rearrangement links TRBV4-1 to TRBJ1-1; 7 bases line up with TRBD1. The CDR3 is made up of 16 amino acids. The V gene end was trimmed by 1 base and the J gene end by 0 bases; junction bases not matched to a gene: 5. The germline gives CDR1 MGHRA, CDR2 YSYEKL. CDR3 sequence (DNA): TGCGCCAGCAGCCAAGCCCCGGGACAGTTGAACACTGAAGCTTTCTTT. This encodes CASSQAPGQLNTEAFF.

The genes are TRBV11-1 and TRBJ1-1; D remains unclear. Trimming took 4 bases from V and 11 from J, leaving 23 bases between them. The V gene's germline CDR1 is SGHAT and CDR2 FQDESV (reference sequence). CDR3 length equals 15 residues. The CDR3 DNA is TGTGCCAGCAGCTCCCGGACCCAAGGCTTCGCCGAGGCTTTCTTT. This gives the protein CASSSRTQGFAEAFF.

CDR3 residues: CASSLDDSTTDTQYF. The CDR3 DNA reads TGCGCCAGCAGCTTGGATGATAGCACCACAGATACGCAGTATTTT. This chain connects TRBV5-1 to TRBJ2-3; D gene ambiguous. Trimming removed 0 bases at V and 2 bases at J, with 10 bases between. This CDR3 has 15 amino acids. Germline CDR1 reads SGHRS; CDR2 reads YFSETQ.